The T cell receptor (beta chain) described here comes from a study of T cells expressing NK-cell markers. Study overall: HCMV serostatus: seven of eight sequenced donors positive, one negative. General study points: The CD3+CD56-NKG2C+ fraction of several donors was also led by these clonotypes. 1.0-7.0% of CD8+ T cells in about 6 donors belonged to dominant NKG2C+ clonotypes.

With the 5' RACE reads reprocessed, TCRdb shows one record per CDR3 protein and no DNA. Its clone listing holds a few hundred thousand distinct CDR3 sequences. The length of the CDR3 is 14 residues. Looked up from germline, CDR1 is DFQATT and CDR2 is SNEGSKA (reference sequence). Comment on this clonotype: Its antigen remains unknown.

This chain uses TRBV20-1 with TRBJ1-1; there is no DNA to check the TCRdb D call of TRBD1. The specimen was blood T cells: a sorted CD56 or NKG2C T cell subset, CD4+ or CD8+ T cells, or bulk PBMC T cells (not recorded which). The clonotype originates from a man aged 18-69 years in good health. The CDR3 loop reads CSARRQGEGTEAFF.